This TCR beta chain was captured in a study of T cell changes during pregnancy in multiple sclerosis. The V end lost 7 bases, the J end lost 5 bases, and 14 bases lay between the germline ends. Germline V gene sequence: CDR1 LNHDA, CDR2 SQIVND (reference sequence). The CDR3 loop spans 14 amino acids. Only in-frame clones appear in the TCRdb table, and some are missing; sequencing was by immunoSEQ multiplex PCR. The top ten hold roughly 1.7% of the sample, which has 85,000 to 95,000 clones, 91% seen once. This clonotype was obtained from a female donor in good health, enrolled as a control in a pregnancy study. J is TRBJ2-2 and V is TRBV19; possibly TRBD1 for D (6 bases). Sequencing used peripheral blood, obtained after pregnancy. For the CDR3, the DNA is TGTGCCAGTACAGGACAGTACGCGACCGGGGAGCTGTTTTTT. Amino acids: CASTGQYATGELFF.